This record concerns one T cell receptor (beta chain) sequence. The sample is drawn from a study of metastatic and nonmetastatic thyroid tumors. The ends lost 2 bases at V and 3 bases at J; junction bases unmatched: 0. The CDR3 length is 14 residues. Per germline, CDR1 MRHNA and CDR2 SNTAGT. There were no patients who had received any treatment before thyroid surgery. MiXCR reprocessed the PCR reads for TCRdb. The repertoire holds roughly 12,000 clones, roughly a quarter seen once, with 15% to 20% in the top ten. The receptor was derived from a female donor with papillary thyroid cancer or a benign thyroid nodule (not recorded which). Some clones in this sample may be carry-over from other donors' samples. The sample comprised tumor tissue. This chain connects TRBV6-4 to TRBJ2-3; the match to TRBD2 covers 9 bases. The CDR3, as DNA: TGTGCCAGCAGTGACACTAGCGGGACAGATACGCAGTATTTT. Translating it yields CASSDTSGTDTQYF.